Listed below are T cell receptor beta chains from one sample, sequenced in a study of breast tumors, draining lymph nodes, adjacent tissues. One entry per CDR3 protein, called by TCRdb with MiXCR from the multiplex PCR reads. This sample has around 230,000 distinct CDR3 sequences, with approximately 31% found just once. Sequencing was performed on axillary lymph node tissue. These receptors all stem from a female donor with breast cancer. Some clones in this sample may be carry-over from other donors' samples. The CDR3 runs from the conserved cysteine through the conserved F or W. A D gene is named only where the DNA matches it firmly. Some rows mark clone size as missing; the rest say once, few, many or name a class of expanded clone.

length,D,size,J,V,DNA,CDR3
18,TRBD1,many,TRBJ1-2,TRBV2,TGTGCCAGCAGTGCCTGGACAGGGGAAGTGGCGGGGCTCTATGGCTACACCTTC,CASSAWTGEVAGLYGYTF
15,TRBD2,.,TRBJ2-5,TRBV6-5,TGTGCCAGCCTGGGACTAGCGGGAGATTTAGAGACCCAGTACTTC,CASLGLAGDLETQYF
16,TRBD2,.,TRBJ2-2,TRBV6-1,TGTGCCAGCACCCCGACTAGCGGGAGAGTAACCGGGGAGCTGTTTTTT,CASTPTSGRVTGELFF
14,.,many,TRBJ1-4,TRBV19,TGTGCCAGTAGTAGCGGGCGTAATAATGAAAAACTGTTTTTT,CASSSGRNNEKLFF
15,TRBD1,many,TRBJ1-4,TRBV6-5,TGTGCCAGCAGTTACTCAAGACAGGGGTCGGTAAAACTGTTTTTT,CASSYSRQGSVKLFF
14,TRBD1,.,TRBJ1-5,TRBV18,TGTGCCAGCTCTCCGGGACAGGGGAATCAGCCCCAGCATTTT,CASSPGQGNQPQHF
16,.,many,TRBJ1-4,TRBV29-1,TGCAGCGTCGCCCCCGGGGGCGGCGCAACTAATGAAAAACTGTTTTTT,CSVAPGGGATNEKLFF
15,TRBD1,many,TRBJ1-6,TRBV6-1,TGTGCCAGCGCGCAGGGGGCCTCCTATAATTCACCCCTCCACTTT,CASAQGASYNSPLHF
16,TRBD2,many,TRBJ2-3,TRBV7-6,TGTGCCAGCAGCTTAGGACTAGCTCAAGGAGCAGATACGCAGTATTTT,CASSLGLAQGADTQYF
13,.,many,TRBJ1-5,TRBV27,TGTGCCAGCAGTTTATTGATAGATCAGCCCCAGCATTTT,CASSLLIDQPQHF
13,.,.,TRBJ1-3,TRBV10-3,TGTGCCAGCAGAACAGACGAGGGAAACACCATATATTTT,CASRTDEGNTIYF
18,.,many,TRBJ1-6,TRBV27,TGTGCCAGCACTCCCCTGGTCGGCGTAAGCTCCTATAATTCACCCCTCCACTTT,CASTPLVGVSSYNSPLHF
17,TRBD2,many,TRBJ2-1,TRBV7-6,TGTGCCAGCAGCTTAGGTGTCCTAGCGGGAGGCAACAATGAGCAGTTCTTC,CASSLGVLAGGNNEQFF
14,.,many,TRBJ1-6,TRBV9,TGTGCCAGCAGCGTAGGACAGGTTAATTCACCCCTCCACTTT,CASSVGQVNSPLHF
16,TRBD1,many,TRBJ1-6,TRBV5-6,TGTGCCAGCAAAGGGAGCGGACAGGGAAAACATTCACCCCTCCACTTT,CASKGSGQGKHSPLHF
15,TRBD1,many,TRBJ1-5,TRBV6-6,TGTGCCAGCAGTCACCGGGACAGGGCGCATCAGCCCCAGCATTTT,CASSHRDRAHQPQHF
12,.,many,TRBJ2-3,TRBV30,TGTGCCTGGAGTGTTATGGCAGATACGCAGTATTTT,CAWSVMADTQYF
15,TRBD2,.,TRBJ2-3,TRBV20-1,TGCAGTGCTAGAGTCGGGACTAGCGGGAGAGGGACGCAGTATTTT,CSARVGTSGRGTQYF
13,.,many,TRBJ1-1,TRBV20-1,TGCAGTGCTAGGGGTGGGGGCAGGACTGAAGCTTTCTTT,CSARGGGRTEAFF
16,TRBD2,once,TRBJ2-7,TRBV29-1,TGCAGCGCCCAAACTAGCGGGAGGGCCCATCTGGGCGAGCAGTACTTC,CSAQTSGRAHLGEQYF
14,TRBD2,many,TRBJ2-7,TRBV7-9,TGTGCCAGCAGCGCCCTAGCGGGAGTTGTCGAGCAGTACTTC,CASSALAGVVEQYF
15,.,many,TRBJ2-5,TRBV11-2,TGTGCCAGCAGCTTAACAGGGATCCCCCAAGAGACCCAGTACTTC,CASSLTGIPQETQYF
16,TRBD2,.,TRBJ2-5,TRBV2,TGTGCCATCCCTGGGACTAGCGGGGGGGGCCAAGAGACCCAGTACTTC,CAIPGTSGGGQETQYF
15,TRBD1,many,TRBJ1-5,TRBV19,TGTGCCAGTAGTGCCACAGGGGGAAGCGATCAGCCCCAGCATTTT,CASSATGGSDQPQHF
12,TRBD1,few,TRBJ2-7,TRBV20-1,TGCAGTGCGACCGGGACAGGGTACGGGCAGCACTTC,CSATGTGYGQHF
19,.,.,TRBJ1-5,TRBV14,TGTGCCAGCAGCGTAGGACCAGCGGGAGTCGGAGATAGCAATCAGCCCCAGCATTTT,CASSVGPAGVGDSNQPQHF
15,TRBD1,few,TRBJ2-3,TRBV6-2/TRBV6-3,TGTGCCAGCAGTTACGGGACAGGGTACACAGATACGCAGTATTTT,CASSYGTGYTDTQYF
14,TRBD1,many,TRBJ2-4,TRBV19,TGTGCCAGTAGTATAGGAGACAGGGCGGACATTCAGTACTTC,CASSIGDRADIQYF
16,TRBD2,many,TRBJ2-3,TRBV6-1,TGTGCCAGCATTGGAGCTAGCGGGAGCTCTGCAGATACGCAGTATTTT,CASIGASGSSADTQYF
17,TRBD2,few,TRBJ2-1,TRBV3-1,TGTGCCAGCAGCCGCGGGACTAGCGGTTTCTGGTACAATGAGCAGTTCTTC,CASSRGTSGFWYNEQFF
16,TRBD2,many,TRBJ2-1,TRBV14,TGTGCCAGCAGCCAAGTAAGGCTAGCGGGAGAAGGTGAGCAGTTCTTC,CASSQVRLAGEGEQFF
14,.,many,TRBJ2-5,TRBV5-1,TGCGCCAGCTCCCACGCGAGTCGGCAAGACACCCAGTACTTC,CASSHASRQDTQYF
12,.,many,TRBJ2-1,TRBV5-1,TGCGCCAGCAGCTTGGACGGCCCGACCTGGTTCTTC,CASSLDGPTWFF
15,.,once,TRBJ1-6,TRBV5-1,TGCGCCAGCAGCTTGGGGACTAGCGGGAATTCACCCCTCCACTTT,CASSLGTSGNSPLHF
16,.,many,TRBJ1-5,TRBV6-1,TGTGCCAGCAGTGAATGGGATCTCTATAGCAATCAGCCCCAGCATTTT,CASSEWDLYSNQPQHF
15,TRBD1,.,TRBJ1-3,TRBV6-5,TGTGCCAGCAGTCCAGGGGGGTTATATCGAAACACCATATATTTT,CASSPGGLYRNTIYF
14,.,many,TRBJ2-7,TRBV18,TGTGCCAGCTCACCACCCCGACCAACCTACGAGCAGTACTTC,CASSPPRPTYEQYF
12,.,.,TRBJ2-7,TRBV6-5,TGTGCCGACCGGCACACGGCGCTCGAGCAGTACTTC,CADRHTALEQYF
16,TRBD2,many,TRBJ2-1,TRBV5-4,TGTGCCAGCAGCTCGAGGACTAGCGGGAAGTACAATGAGCAGTTCTTC,CASSSRTSGKYNEQFF
15,.,many,TRBJ2-3,TRBV7-9,TGTGCCAGCAGCCCGCCCCGTTTGGGGAAAGGTACGCAGTATTTT,CASSPPRLGKGTQYF
13,TRBD2,many,TRBJ2-7,TRBV6-2/TRBV6-3,TGTGCCAGCAGTAAGGGACTAGCGTATGAGCAGTACTTC,CASSKGLAYEQYF
12,.,few,TRBJ1-1,TRBV6-1,TGTGCCAGCAGTGATCGGGCAGGCGAAGCTTTCTTT,CASSDRAGEAFF
14,.,.,TRBJ2-3,TRBV20-1,TGCAGTGCCAGCGACCGCCCGGGGACGGATACGCAGTATTTT,CSASDRPGTDTQYF
13,.,many,TRBJ2-5,TRBV20-1,TGCAGTGCTAGGGGATTGTCACGGGAGACCCAGTACTTC,CSARGLSRETQYF
13,.,many,TRBJ1-3,TRBV20-1,TGCAGTGCTAGAAACGTCTATGGAAACACCATATATTTT,CSARNVYGNTIYF
12,.,many,TRBJ1-6,TRBV28,TGTGCCAGCGTCTCCGGGGCTTCACCCCTCCACTTT,CASVSGASPLHF
13,.,.,TRBJ1-6,TRBV7-6,TGTGCCTGCAGCCCGGGCCTTAATTCGCCCCTCCACTTT,CACSPGLNSPLHF
15,.,.,TRBJ2-5,TRBV2,TGTGCCAGCAGGGAAGGGGGTGCAGCCCAAGAGACCCAGTACTTC,CASREGGAAQETQYF
20,.,.,TRBJ1-3,TRBV2,.,CASNVAGEGEQYFGPGTIYF
16,TRBD1,.,TRBJ1-2,TRBV30,TGTGCCTGGGGTGCCCCCGGACAGGGGGAGGCGAGGGGCTACACCTTC,CAWGAPGQGEARGYTF
16,TRBD1,many,TRBJ2-2,TRBV4-1,TGCGCCAGCAGCCCTAGGAGGGGACAGGTAACCGGGGAGCTGTTTTTT,CASSPRRGQVTGELFF
16,TRBD1,.,TRBJ2-7,TRBV12-3/TRBV12-4,TGTGCCAGCAGCCCAGGGCGCGGGACAGGGTCCTACGAGCAGTACTTC,CASSPGRGTGSYEQYF